This entry concerns a single T cell receptor beta chain. The target antigen is unknown. Under the authors' procedure: Without quality scores, immunoSEQ junctional reads could not be filtered like full-length reads. The data were produced by immunoSEQ multiplex PCR, yet TCRdb's version contains in-frame clones alone and is incomplete. V, J and clone size are those of that table, while D and trimming were read from the DNA. The sample has some 2,100,000 clones, more than 90% seen once. This specimen belongs to a study of shared clonotypes between healthy human individuals. Study observations and caveats: Clonotype sharing among donors was expected to depend on sequencing depth.

V lost 4 bases, J lost 6 bases, and 8 bases stayed unmatched. The CDR3 sequence is 16 residues long. Germline V gene lookup returns CDR1 SGHTA and CDR2 FQGNSA. Sequencing was performed on naive CD4+ T cells sorted from blood. Stated subset: CD45RA+ positively selected. This TCR was recovered from a man between 18 and 35 years old in good health. The V and J genes are TRBV7-2 and TRBJ2-5; 13 bases map to TRBD2. CDR3 nucleotides: TGTGCCAGCAGCTACGGACTAGCGGGAGATAAAAAGACCCAGTACTTC. It translates to CASSYGLAGDKKTQYF.